Below, 15 T cell receptor beta chains from the same sample are listed, as sequenced in a study of human T cells and chemical hapten exposure. MiXCR, run by TCRdb on the RACE reads, gives a single entry per CDR3 protein. The data hold 350,000 or so distinct CDR3 sequences, with around 6.9% observed a single time. Time point denoted: patch test 1, 2 weeks after DPC sensitization. Treatment described: therapeutic diphenylcyclopropenone sensitization with weekly scalp DPC. Sequenced material: whole blood, taken in connection with sensitization to the hapten diphenylcyclopropenone (DPC). These receptors all stem from a woman between 18 and 30 years old with alopecia areata. Some clones in this sample may be carry-over from other donors' samples.

The chain recombines TRBV2 with TRBJ2-1; D perhaps matches TRBD2 (5 bases). Trimming removed 6 bases from V and 4 bases from J, with 13 bases in between. The CDR3 length is 14 residues. The germline V gene has CDR1 SNHLY and CDR2 FYNNEI. For the CDR3, the DNA is TGTGCCAGCAGAGGGCTAGCTCGTTACAATGAGCAGTTCTTC. Protein sequence: CASRGLARYNEQFF.

The table lists this clonotype with many counts. The genes are TRBV7-9 and TRBJ2-3, with a weak D call TRBD2 (6 bases). The CDR3 length is 16 residues. Looked up from germline, CDR1 is SEHNR and CDR2 is FQNEAQ (reference sequence). Trimming stripped 5 bases from V and 4 bases from J, with 19 bases between. CDR3 nucleotide sequence: TGTGCCAGCAGCCCAGAACTAGCTACCAGGCCAGATACGCAGTATTTT. Translating it yields CASSPELATRPDTQYF.

A few counts support this clonotype. The chain combines TRBV14 with TRBJ2-5, with unresolved D. The CDR3 consists of 16 residues. Germline lookup yields CDR1 SGHDN and CDR2 FVKESK. The ends were cut back, 0 bases at V and 1 base at J, with 12 bases in the middle. The CDR3 reads CASSQDFATAQETQYF. The CDR3 DNA reads TGTGCCAGCAGCCAAGATTTTGCAACAGCCCAAGAGACCCAGTACTTC. Combining the CDR3 with reference TRBV14 and TRBJ2-5 gives the whole variable domain EAGVTQFPSHSVIEKGQTVTLRCDPISGHDNLYWYRRVMGKEIKFLLHFVKESKQDESGMPNNRFLAERTGGTYSTLKVQPAELEDSGVYFCASSQDFATAQETQYFGPGTRLLVL.

The rearrangement links TRBV2 to TRBJ1-2, with 9 bases matching TRBD1. This CDR3 is built from 15 residues. The V and J ends lost 5 bases and 4 bases, in that order; junction bases with no gene match: 8. Germline CDR1 is SNHLY and CDR2 is FYNNEI. CDR3 residues: CASSQQGAQGYGYTF. The CDR3 nucleotides are TGTGCCAGCAGTCAACAGGGGGCGCAGGGCTATGGCTACACCTTC.

This clonotype was recorded at least ten times. The J gene is TRBJ1-1, the V gene TRBV12-3 or TRBV12-4; D is perhaps TRBD1 (5 bases). V lost 5 bases to trimming and J lost 3 bases, with 13 bases between them. The CDR3 is made up of 14 amino acids. CDR3 region: CASSPQAGHTEAFF. The CDR3 DNA sequence: TGTGCCAGCAGTCCCCAGGCAGGGCACACTGAAGCTTTCTTT.

This clonotype was seen more than once but under ten times. V gene TRBV24-1 combines with J gene TRBJ2-3; TRBD2 matches 9 bases. V gave up 7 bases and J gave up 2 bases; unmatched junction bases: 3. The V gene's germline CDR1 is KGHDR and CDR2 SFDVKD. The CDR3 sequence is 14 residues long. This CDR3 is CATRGGGATDTQYF. The DNA of the CDR3 is TGTGCCACCAGGGGCGGGGGGGCCACAGATACGCAGTATTTT.

This clonotype was observed at least ten times. The gene calls are TRBV6-1 and TRBJ1-5; no reliable D call. Looked up from germline, CDR1 is MNHNS and CDR2 is SASEGT. The V and J ends lost 6 bases and 2 bases respectively, with 8 bases between them. The CDR3 is 13 residues long. The CDR3 DNA is TGTGCCAGCAGGGGTGGAGGCAATCAGCCCCAGCATTTT. This encodes CASRGGGNQPQHF.

This rearrangement joins TRBV28 to TRBJ1-1; no clear D gene. Germline V CDR1 and CDR2: MDHEN, SYDVKM. The CDR3 is 16 amino acids. Trimming left V 6 bases short and J 0 bases short, with 17 bases between. This CDR3 reads CASSRTRASLNTEAFF. For the CDR3, the DNA is TGTGCCAGCAGCCGGACGCGAGCCTCCCTGAACACTGAAGCTTTCTTT.

The chain employs TRBV20-1 and TRBJ1-1; tentative D call: TRBD1 (6 bases). V gave up 7 bases and J gave up 1 base, with 13 bases separating them. This CDR3 is built from 13 residues. Germline CDR1 is DFQATT and CDR2 is SNEGSKA (reference sequence). The CDR3 is CSGETGPNTEAFF. The CDR3 bases are TGCAGTGGAGAAACAGGGCCGAACACTGAAGCTTTCTTT.

There are many counts of this clonotype. The V and J genes are TRBV10-3 and TRBJ2-1; possible D gene TRBD2, 7 bases. Looked up from germline, CDR1 is ENHRY and CDR2 is SYGVKD. The CDR3 covers 14 residues. V was cut by 6 bases and J by 10 bases, with 19 bases left in between. The CDR3 nucleotides are TGTGCCATCAGAAGGGCAGGGGAGGGAGGGGAGCAGTTCTTC. Amino acids: CAIRRAGEGGEQFF.

This clonotype was seen more than once but under ten times. This chain uses TRBV6-2 or TRBV6-3 with TRBJ1-5; perhaps TRBD1 as D (6 bases). The CDR3 loop spans 17 amino acids. V was cut by 2 bases and J by 1 base, with 15 bases left in between. The germline gives CDR1 MNHEY, CDR2 SVGEGT. CDR3 protein: CASSYIGGEKSNQPQHF. Here the CDR3 DNA reads TGTGCCAGCAGTTACATAGGGGGGGAGAAGAGCAATCAGCCCCAGCATTTT.

The chain combines TRBV6-1 with TRBJ2-2; no definite D call. Germline lookup yields CDR1 MNHNS and CDR2 SASEGT. The length of the CDR3 is 15 residues. Trimming removed 2 bases at V and 6 bases at J, with 13 bases between. The CDR3 DNA reads as TGTGCCAGCAGTGAATTGGCTTTTGTACCCGGGGAGCTGTTTTTT. It translates to CASSELAFVPGELFF.

V is TRBV28 and J is TRBJ1-6; TRBD1 matches 10 bases. Germline-derived CDR1 and CDR2 are MDHEN and SYDVKM. Trimming cost V 4 bases and J 10 bases; bases outside gene matches: 7. The CDR3 is 15 residues long. CDR3 in DNA: TGTGCCAGCAGTTCCGACAGGGGGCGAAAATCACCCCTCCACTTT. It specifies CASSSDRGRKSPLHF.

The chain is built from TRBV20-1 and TRBJ2-3, with TRBD2 identical over 15 bases. Germline V gene lookup returns CDR1 DFQATT and CDR2 SNEGSKA (reference sequence). There are 18 residues in the CDR3. The CDR3 region has the DNA TGCAGATCGAGACCGGGACTAGCGGGGGGCCGAGACACAGATACGCAGTATTTT. Its protein product is CRSRPGLAGGRDTDTQYF.

V gene TRBV27 combines with J gene TRBJ2-5; 8 bases are a match to TRBD1. CDR1 and CDR2 (germline): MNHEY, SMNVEV (reference sequence). The CDR3 runs 14 residues. V trimming: 6 bases; J trimming: 10 bases; junction bases outside the gene matches: 13. The CDR3 sequence is CASRLYGTGPDQYF. DNA for the CDR3: TGTGCCAGCAGGCTTTACGGGACAGGTCCAGACCAGTACTTC.